Shown below are 12 T cell receptor beta chains from a single sample sequenced in a study of T-cell reconstitution after alpha-beta-depleted transplantation in children. Preparation of the TCRbeta library involved a method that used unique molecular identifiers. MiXCR was run by TCRdb on the PCR reads, yielding one entry per CDR3 protein. The data contain 450,000 to 600,000 distinct CDR3 sequences, 13% of them singletons. The specimen was PBMCs, mostly from graft donor cells, collected 360 days after TCRalphabeta/CD19-depleted stem cell transplant. These receptors came from a male patient younger than 18 who had a stem cell transplant for acute myeloid leukemia, so the T cells may come from the graft donor.

This clonotype was picked up a small number of times. The chain links TRBV28 to TRBJ2-7, with D tentatively TRBD2 (5 bases). CDR1 is MDHEN, CDR2 SYDVKM, per germline. V was clipped by 2 bases and J by 3 bases, with 20 bases between them. The CDR3 sequence is 17 residues long. In DNA, the CDR3 is TGTGCCAGCAGTTTAGCCCCCCCGAGGGCGAACTACTACGAGCAGTACTTC. Residues: CASSLAPPRANYYEQYF.

This clonotype was counted between two and nine times. V usage is TRBV19 and J usage is TRBJ2-1; 13 nucleotides agree with TRBD2. V shed 5 bases and J 5 bases; nucleotides not matched to a gene: 9. Germline assignment: CDR1 LNHDA and CDR2 SQIVND (reference sequence). The CDR3 length is 17 residues. The CDR3 here is CASSPSPGTSGDNEQFF. The CDR3, as DNA: TGTGCCAGTAGTCCTTCACCCGGGACTAGCGGGGACAATGAGCAGTTCTTC.

This clonotype was counted ten times or more. This rearrangement joins TRBV12-3 or TRBV12-4 to TRBJ2-7, with 12 bases that match TRBD2. The CDR3 is 16 residues long. After removal of 2 bases from V and 4 bases from J, the junction contained 6 bases not matched to a gene. As DNA, the CDR3 is TGTGCCAGCAGTTTAAGACTAGCGGGAGTCGTTTACGAGCAGTACTTC. Protein product: CASSLRLAGVVYEQYF.

The chain has TRBV6-1 and TRBJ2-3, with a weak D call TRBD1 (6 bases). The CDR3 sequence is 16 residues long. Trimming took 6 bases from V and 1 from J, leaving 17 bases between them. CDR1 and CDR2 from the germline V gene are MNHNS and SASEGT. CDR3 loop: CASSRGLGARTDTQYF. Here the CDR3 DNA reads TGTGCCAGCAGCCGAGGGTTGGGGGCGCGCACAGATACGCAGTATTTT.

The V call is TRBV28, the J call TRBJ2-5; D ambiguous. V was cut by 3 bases and J by 5 bases, with 13 bases left in between. There are 14 residues in the CDR3. The germline V gene has CDR1 MDHEN and CDR2 SYDVKM. CDR3 sequence (DNA): TGTGCCAGCAGTTTCCAATACACCCTGGAGACCCAGTACTTC. Amino acid sequence: CASSFQYTLETQYF.

This clonotype has just a few counts. The chain has TRBV28 and TRBJ2-7; D remains unclear. Trimming shortened V by 3 bases and J by 2 bases, and 11 bases separated the two germline ends. There are 14 residues in the CDR3. Germline V CDR1 and CDR2: MDHEN, SYDVKM. CDR3 loop: CASSFSDLPYEQYF. The CDR3 bases are TGTGCCAGCAGTTTCTCGGACCTCCCCTACGAGCAGTACTTC.

The rearrangement joins TRBV4-2 to TRBJ2-7, with TRBD2 as a possible D gene (6 bases). CDR3 length: 15 residues. Trimming took off 0 bases at V and 5 bases at J, with 14 bases between the two ends. Germline V gene sequence: CDR1 LGHNA, CDR2 YNFKEQ. CDR3 in amino acids: CASSQEIGRVNEQYF. In DNA, the CDR3 is TGTGCCAGCAGCCAAGAAATCGGGAGAGTCAACGAGCAGTACTTC.

The sample holds many counts of this clonotype. The chain joins TRBV3-1 to TRBJ2-7; TRBD1 is a possible D gene (5 bases). This CDR3 is 14 amino acids long. Trimming shortened V by 0 bases and J by 4 bases, and 10 bases separated the two germline ends. The V gene's germline CDR1 is LGHDT and CDR2 YNNKEL (reference sequence). CDR3 sequence (DNA): TGTGCCAGCAGCCAAGATAGCCACAGGTACGAGCAGTACTTC. Amino acid sequence: CASSQDSHRYEQYF.

The chain employs TRBV12-3 or TRBV12-4 and TRBJ2-2; 16 nucleotides match TRBD2. Trimming at V came to 3 bases and at J to 4 bases, leaving 5 bases not matched to a gene. CDR3 length: 18 amino acids. The CDR3, as DNA: TGTGCCAGCAGTTTGGGACTAGCGGGAGGGCCGGTCACCGGGGAGCTGTTTTTT. This codes for CASSLGLAGGPVTGELFF.

This clonotype has ten or more counts. V gene TRBV29-1 combines with J gene TRBJ2-7; D may be TRBD1 (6 bases). Trimming left V 4 bases short and J 3 bases short, with 13 bases between. CDR1 SQVTM and CDR2 ANQGSEA come from the germline V gene. The CDR3 totals 13 residues. CDR3 nucleotide sequence: TGCAGCGTTGTGCAGGGGTTGGACTACGAGCAGTACTTC. This encodes CSVVQGLDYEQYF.

This clonotype was seen a handful of times. The chain joins TRBV5-1 to TRBJ2-7; no clear D gene. CDR1 is SGHRS and CDR2 is YFSETQ in the germline V gene. The CDR3 contains 14 residues. V shed 0 bases and J shed 0 bases, with 7 bases lying between them. The CDR3 DNA sequence: TGCGCCAGCAGCTTGGTCCCCTACTCCTACGAGCAGTACTTC. This translates into CASSLVPYSYEQYF. Variable domain in full (rest from reference TRBV5-1 and TRBJ2-7): KAGVTQTPRYLIKTRGQQVTLSCSPISGHRSVSWYQQTPGQGLQFLFEYFSETQRNKGNFPGRFSGRQFSNSRSEMNVSTLELGDSALYLCASSLVPYSYEQYFGPGTRLTVT.

The chain combines TRBV27 with TRBJ2-3; TRBD2 agrees at 13 bases. The germline V gene has CDR1 MNHEY and CDR2 SMNVEV (reference sequence). This CDR3 is 13 amino acids long. With V trimmed by 5 bases and J by 15 bases, 8 bases remained unmatched. The CDR3 reads CASSISTSGRPYF. The CDR3 nucleotides read TGTGCCAGCAGTATCTCGACTAGCGGGAGGCCCTATTTT.